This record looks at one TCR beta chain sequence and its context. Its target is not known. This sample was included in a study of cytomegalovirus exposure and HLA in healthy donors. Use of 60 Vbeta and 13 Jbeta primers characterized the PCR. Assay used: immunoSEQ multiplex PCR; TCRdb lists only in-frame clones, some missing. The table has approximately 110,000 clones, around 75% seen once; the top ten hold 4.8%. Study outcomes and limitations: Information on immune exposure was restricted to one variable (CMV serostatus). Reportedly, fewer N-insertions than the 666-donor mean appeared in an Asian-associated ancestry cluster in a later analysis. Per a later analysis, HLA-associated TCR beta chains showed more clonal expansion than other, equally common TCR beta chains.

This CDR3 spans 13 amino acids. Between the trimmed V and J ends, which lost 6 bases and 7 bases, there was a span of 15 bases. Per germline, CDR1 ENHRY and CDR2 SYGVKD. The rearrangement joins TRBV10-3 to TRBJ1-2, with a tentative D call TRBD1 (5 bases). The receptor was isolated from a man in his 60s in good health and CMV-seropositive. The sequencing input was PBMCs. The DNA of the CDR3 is TGTGCCATCAGGGGCGGGAGCGGGGCTGGCTACACCTTC. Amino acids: CAIRGGSGAGYTF.